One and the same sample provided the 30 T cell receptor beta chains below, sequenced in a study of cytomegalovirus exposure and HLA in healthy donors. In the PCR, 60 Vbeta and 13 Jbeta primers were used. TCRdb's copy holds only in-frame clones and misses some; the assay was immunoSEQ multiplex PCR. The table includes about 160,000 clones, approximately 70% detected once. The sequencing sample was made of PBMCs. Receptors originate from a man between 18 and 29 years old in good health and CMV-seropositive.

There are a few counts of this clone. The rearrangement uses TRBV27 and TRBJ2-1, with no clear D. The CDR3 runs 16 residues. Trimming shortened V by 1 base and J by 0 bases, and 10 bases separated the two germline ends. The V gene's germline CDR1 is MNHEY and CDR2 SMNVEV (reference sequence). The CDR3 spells CASSLLASSSYNEQFF. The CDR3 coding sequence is TGTGCCAGCAGTTTATTGGCTTCCAGCTCCTACAATGAGCAGTTCTTC.

CDR3: CAWSPGNTEAFF. The CDR3, as DNA: TGTGCCTGGAGCCCGGGGAACACTGAAGCTTTCTTT. V gene TRBV30 combines with J gene TRBJ1-1; D not resolved. Per the germline V gene, CDR1 is GTSNPN and CDR2 is SVGIG (reference sequence). The CDR3 is made up of 12 amino acids. Trimming pared 3 bases from V and 1 base from J, leaving 6 bases between.

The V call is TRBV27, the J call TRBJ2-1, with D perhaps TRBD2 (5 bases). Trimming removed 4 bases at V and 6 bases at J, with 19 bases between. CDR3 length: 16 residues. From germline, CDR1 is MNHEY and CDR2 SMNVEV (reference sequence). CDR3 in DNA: TGTGCCAGCAGTTGGGTTAGTAGCTCACGGGGCAATGAGCAGTTCTTC. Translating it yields CASSWVSSSRGNEQFF.

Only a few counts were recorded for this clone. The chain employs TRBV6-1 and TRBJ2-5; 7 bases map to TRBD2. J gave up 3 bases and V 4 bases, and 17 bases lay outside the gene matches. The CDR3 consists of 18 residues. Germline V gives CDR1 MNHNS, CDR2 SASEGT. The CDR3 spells CASSGGGWGTITEETQYF. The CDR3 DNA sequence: TGTGCCAGCAGTGGGGGGGGATGGGGCACGATAACGGAAGAGACCCAGTACTTC.

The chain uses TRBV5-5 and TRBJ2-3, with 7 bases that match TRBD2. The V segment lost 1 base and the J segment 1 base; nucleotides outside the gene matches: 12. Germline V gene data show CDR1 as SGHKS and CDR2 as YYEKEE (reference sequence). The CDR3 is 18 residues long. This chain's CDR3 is CASSLILGGAGGTDTQYF. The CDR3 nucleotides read TGTGCCAGCAGCTTGATTCTAGGTGGGGCGGGGGGCACAGATACGCAGTATTTT.

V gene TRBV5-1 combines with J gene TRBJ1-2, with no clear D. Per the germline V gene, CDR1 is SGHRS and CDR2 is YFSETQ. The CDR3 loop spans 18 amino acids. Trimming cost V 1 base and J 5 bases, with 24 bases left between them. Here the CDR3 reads CASSLFSRRGEDRYGYTF. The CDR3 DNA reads TGCGCCAGCAGCTTGTTTTCGAGACGGGGAGAAGATCGGTATGGCTACACCTTC.

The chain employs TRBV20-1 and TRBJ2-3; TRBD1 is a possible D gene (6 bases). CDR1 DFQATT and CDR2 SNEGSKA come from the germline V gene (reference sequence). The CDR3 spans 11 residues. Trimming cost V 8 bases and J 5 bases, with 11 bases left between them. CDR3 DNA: TGCAGTCCGACAGGAGGAGATACGCAGTATTTT. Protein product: CSPTGGDTQYF.

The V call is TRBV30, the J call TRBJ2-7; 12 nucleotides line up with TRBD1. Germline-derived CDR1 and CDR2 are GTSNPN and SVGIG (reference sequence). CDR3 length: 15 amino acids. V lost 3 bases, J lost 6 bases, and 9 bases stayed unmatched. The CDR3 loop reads CAWRRGGTGGGEQYV. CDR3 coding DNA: TGTGCCTGGAGAAGGGGGGGGACAGGGGGCGGCGAGCAGTACGTC.

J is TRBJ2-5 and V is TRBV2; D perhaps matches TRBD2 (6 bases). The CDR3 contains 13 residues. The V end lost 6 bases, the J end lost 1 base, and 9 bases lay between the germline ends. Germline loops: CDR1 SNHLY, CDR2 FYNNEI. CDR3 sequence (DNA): TGTGCCAGCAGCCGCGGGACCCAAGAGACCCAGTACTTC. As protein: CASSRGTQETQYF. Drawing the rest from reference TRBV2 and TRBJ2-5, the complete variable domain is EPEVTQTPSHQVTQMGQEVILRCVPISNHLYFYWYRQILGQKVEFLVSFYNNEISEKSEIFDDQFSVERPDGSNFTLKIRSTKLEDSAMYFCASSRGTQETQYFGPGTRLLVL.

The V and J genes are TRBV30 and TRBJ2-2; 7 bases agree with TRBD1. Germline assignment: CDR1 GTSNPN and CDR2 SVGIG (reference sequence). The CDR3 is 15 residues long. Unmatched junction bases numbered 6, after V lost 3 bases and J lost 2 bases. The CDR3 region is CAWSRDRLNTGELFF. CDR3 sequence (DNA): TGTGCCTGGAGCCGGGACAGACTTAACACCGGGGAGCTGTTTTTT.

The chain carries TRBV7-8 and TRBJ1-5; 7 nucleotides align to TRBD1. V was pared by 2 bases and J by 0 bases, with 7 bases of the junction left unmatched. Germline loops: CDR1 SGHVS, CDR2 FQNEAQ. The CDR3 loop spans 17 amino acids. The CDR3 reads CASSLIVRGDSNQPQHF. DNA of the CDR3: TGTGCCAGCAGCTTAATTGTCAGGGGGGATAGCAATCAGCCCCAGCATTTT.

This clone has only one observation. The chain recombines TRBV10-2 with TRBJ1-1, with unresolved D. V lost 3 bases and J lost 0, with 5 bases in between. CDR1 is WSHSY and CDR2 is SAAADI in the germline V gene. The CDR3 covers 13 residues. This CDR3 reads CASSDVVNTEAFF. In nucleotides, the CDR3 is TGCGCCAGCAGTGATGTAGTGAACACTGAAGCTTTCTTT.

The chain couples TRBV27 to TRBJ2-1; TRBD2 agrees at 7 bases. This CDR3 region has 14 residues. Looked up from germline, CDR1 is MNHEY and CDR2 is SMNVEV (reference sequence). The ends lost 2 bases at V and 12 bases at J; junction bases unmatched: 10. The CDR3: CASSLSGMGVGQFF. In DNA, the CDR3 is TGTGCCAGCAGTTTAAGCGGGATGGGGGTAGGGCAGTTCTTC.

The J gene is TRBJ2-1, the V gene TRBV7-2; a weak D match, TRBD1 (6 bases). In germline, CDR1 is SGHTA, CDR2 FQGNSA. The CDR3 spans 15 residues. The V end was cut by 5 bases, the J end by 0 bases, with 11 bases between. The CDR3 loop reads CASSPGDTSYNEQFF. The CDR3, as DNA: TGTGCCAGCAGCCCTGGGGACACCTCCTACAATGAGCAGTTCTTC.

The CDR3 loop is CASSVGDRGDEKLFF. The CDR3, as DNA: TGTGCCAGCAGCGTTGGGGACAGGGGGGATGAAAAACTGTTTTTT. V gene TRBV9 combines with J gene TRBJ1-4; 11 nucleotides agree with TRBD1. This CDR3 contains 15 residues. Germline V gene lookup returns CDR1 SGDLS and CDR2 YYNGEE. Trimming took 2 bases from V and 6 from J; bases not matched to a gene: 3.

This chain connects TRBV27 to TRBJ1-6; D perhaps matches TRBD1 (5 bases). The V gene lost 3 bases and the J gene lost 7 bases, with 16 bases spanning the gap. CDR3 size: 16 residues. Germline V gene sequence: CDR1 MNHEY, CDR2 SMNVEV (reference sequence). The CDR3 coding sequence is TGTGCCAGCAGTTTTAATCCCAGGGTGGGGAATTCACCCCTCCACTTT. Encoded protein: CASSFNPRVGNSPLHF.

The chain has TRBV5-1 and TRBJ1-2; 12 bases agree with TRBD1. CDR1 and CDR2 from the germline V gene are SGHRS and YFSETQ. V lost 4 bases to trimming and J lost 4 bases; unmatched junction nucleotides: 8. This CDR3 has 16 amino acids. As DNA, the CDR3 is TGCGCCAGCAGCGGAGGGACAGGGGGCGTAAGCTATGGCTACACCTTC. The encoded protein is CASSGGTGGVSYGYTF.

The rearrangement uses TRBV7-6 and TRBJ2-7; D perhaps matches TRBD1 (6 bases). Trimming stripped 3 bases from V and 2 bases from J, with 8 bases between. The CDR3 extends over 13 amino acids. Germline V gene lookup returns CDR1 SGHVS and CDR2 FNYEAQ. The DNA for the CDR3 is TGTGCCAGCAGCTTCGGACAGACCTACGAGCAGTACGTC. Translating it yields CASSFGQTYEQYV.

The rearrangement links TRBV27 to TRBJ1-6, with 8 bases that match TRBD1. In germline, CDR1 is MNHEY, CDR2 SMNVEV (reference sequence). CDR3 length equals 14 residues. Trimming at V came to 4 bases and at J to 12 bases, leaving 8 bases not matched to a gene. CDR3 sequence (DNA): TGTGCCAGCAGTTCCGGACAGGGACGGCTACCCCTCCACTTT. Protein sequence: CASSSGQGRLPLHF.

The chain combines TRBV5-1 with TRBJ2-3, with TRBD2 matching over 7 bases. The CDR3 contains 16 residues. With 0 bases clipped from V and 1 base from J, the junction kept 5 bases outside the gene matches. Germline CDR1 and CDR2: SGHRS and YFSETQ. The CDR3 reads CASSLEFRGGTDTQYF. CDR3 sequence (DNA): TGCGCCAGCAGCTTGGAATTTCGGGGGGGCACAGATACGCAGTATTTT.

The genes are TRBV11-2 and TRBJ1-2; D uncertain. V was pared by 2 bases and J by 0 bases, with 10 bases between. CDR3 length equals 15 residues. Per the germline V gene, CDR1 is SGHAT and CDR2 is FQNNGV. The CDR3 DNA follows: TGTGCCAGCAGCTTATTGCGGGATCCTAACTATGGCTACACCTTC. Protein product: CASSLLRDPNYGYTF.

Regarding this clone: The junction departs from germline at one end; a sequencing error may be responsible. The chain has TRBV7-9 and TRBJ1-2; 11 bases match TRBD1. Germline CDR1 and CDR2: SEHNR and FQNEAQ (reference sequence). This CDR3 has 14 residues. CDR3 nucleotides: TGTGCCAGCAGCCTAGCCGGACAGGGGGCTCCAGATACCTTC. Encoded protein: CASSLAGQGAPDTF.

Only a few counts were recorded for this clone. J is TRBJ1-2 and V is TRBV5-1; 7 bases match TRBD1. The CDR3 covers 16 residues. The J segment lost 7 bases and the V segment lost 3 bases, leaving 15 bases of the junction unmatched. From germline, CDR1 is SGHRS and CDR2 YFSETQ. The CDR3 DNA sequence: TGCGCCAGCAGCTCTTACGGGACAGAAAAGGGACTTGGCTACACCTTC. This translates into CASSSYGTEKGLGYTF.

The CDR3 loop is CATSRDLGRNQPQHF. DNA for the CDR3: TGTGCCACCAGCAGAGATCTGGGGCGCAATCAGCCCCAGCATTTT. The rearrangement joins TRBV15 to TRBJ1-5, with a tentative D call TRBD1 (5 bases). Trimming removed 0 bases at V and 2 bases at J, with 8 bases between. CDR3 length: 15 amino acids. Per germline, CDR1 LNHNV and CDR2 YYDKDF (reference sequence).

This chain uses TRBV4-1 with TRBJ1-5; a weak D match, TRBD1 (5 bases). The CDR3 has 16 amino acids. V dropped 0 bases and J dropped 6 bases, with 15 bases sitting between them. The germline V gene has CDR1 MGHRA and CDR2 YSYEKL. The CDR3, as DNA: TGCGCCAGCAGCCAAGATCCCGGGTGGCAGGGTCAGCCCCAGCATTTT. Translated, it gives CASSQDPGWQGQPQHF.

CDR3 sequence (DNA): TGCGCCAGCAGCTTGGGGTTGGGCAGGGACTATGGCTACACCTTC. Translation gives CASSLGLGRDYGYTF. The chain is built from TRBV5-1 and TRBJ1-2, with a tentative D call TRBD1 (5 bases). Germline V lookup: CDR1 SGHRS, CDR2 YFSETQ. V lost 0 bases and J 3 bases, leaving 12 bases between the germline ends. CDR3 length equals 15 residues.

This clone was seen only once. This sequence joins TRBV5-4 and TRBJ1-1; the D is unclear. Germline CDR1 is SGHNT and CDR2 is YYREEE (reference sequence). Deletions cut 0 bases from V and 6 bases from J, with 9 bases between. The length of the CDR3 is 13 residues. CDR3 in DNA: TGTGCCAGCAGCTTGGTAACGGACTCTGAAGCTTTCTTT. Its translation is CASSLVTDSEAFF.

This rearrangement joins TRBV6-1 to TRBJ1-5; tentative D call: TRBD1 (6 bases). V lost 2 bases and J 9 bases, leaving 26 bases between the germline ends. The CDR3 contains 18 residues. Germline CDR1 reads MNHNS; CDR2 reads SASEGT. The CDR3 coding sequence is TGTGCCAGCAGTGAATCTTCAGTCGGGGGGGCCTTCCCCCCGCCCCAGCATTTT. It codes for CASSESSVGGAFPPPQHF.

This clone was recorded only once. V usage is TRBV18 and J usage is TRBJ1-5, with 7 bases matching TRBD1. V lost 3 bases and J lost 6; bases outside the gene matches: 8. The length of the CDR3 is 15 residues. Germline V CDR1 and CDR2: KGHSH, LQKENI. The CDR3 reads CASSPGTEGFQPQHF. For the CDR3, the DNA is TGTGCCAGCTCACCTGGGACAGAAGGTTTTCAGCCCCAGCATTTT.

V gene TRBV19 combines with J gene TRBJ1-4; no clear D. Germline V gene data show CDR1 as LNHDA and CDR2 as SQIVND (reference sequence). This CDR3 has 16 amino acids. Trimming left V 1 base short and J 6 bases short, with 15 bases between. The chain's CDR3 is CASSIVRAYPDEKLFF. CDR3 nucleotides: TGTGCCAGTAGTATAGTGCGGGCATATCCGGATGAAAAACTGTTTTTT.